These 12 T cell receptor beta chains were all obtained from the same sample, sequenced in a study of T cells in Graves' hyperthyroidism and ophthalmopathy. Amplified TCR beta CDR3 regions came from RNA transcripts. HTBI primers drove first-round RT-PCR of the TCR CDR3. TCRdb reanalysed the multiplex PCR reads using MiXCR and keeps one entry per CDR3 protein. Among 650,000 to 700,000 distinct CDR3 sequences, around 15% were seen once, and the ten largest hold 15%. The sequencing sample was made of blood. The source of these receptors is a man between 50 and 59 years old with Graves' hyperthyroidism.

This clonotype was recorded at least ten times. V usage is TRBV28 and J usage is TRBJ2-2, with D possibly TRBD1 on 6 matching bases. Germline V gives CDR1 MDHEN, CDR2 SYDVKM. This CDR3 comprises 13 residues. With 6 bases removed from V and 5 bases from J, the gap between germline ends came to 10 bases. Written as DNA, the CDR3 is TGTGCCAGCAGCTTAGGGGGTACCGGGGAGCTGTTTTTT. It encodes CASSLGGTGELFF. Drawing the rest from reference TRBV28 and TRBJ2-2, the complete variable domain is DVKVTQSSRYLVKRTGEKVFLECVQDMDHENMFWYRQDPGLGLRLIYFSYDVKMKEKGDIPEGYSVSREKKERFSLILESASTNQTSMYLCASSLGGTGELFFGEGSRLTVL.

This clonotype was detected ten times or more. The chain carries TRBV27 and TRBJ1-1, with a weak D call TRBD1 (5 bases). The ends were cut back, 3 bases at V and 4 bases at J, with 12 bases in the middle. CDR1 is MNHEY, CDR2 SMNVEV, per germline (reference sequence). The CDR3 covers 14 residues. CDR3 residues: CASSFGRGTTEAFF. CDR3 sequence (DNA): TGTGCCAGCAGTTTCGGCCGGGGGACCACTGAAGCTTTCTTT.

The chain employs TRBV29-1 and TRBJ2-7; D is possibly TRBD1 or TRBD2 (5 bases each). Germline CDR1 and CDR2: SQVTM and ANQGSEA. Between the trimmed V and J ends, which lost 7 bases and 6 bases, there was a span of 19 bases. The CDR3 contains 13 residues. The CDR3 sequence: CSAQGDPTSEQYF. CDR3 coding DNA: TGCAGCGCCCAAGGGGACCCAACTTCCGAGCAGTACTTC.

In this sample, this clonotype turned up many times. J is TRBJ1-2 and V is TRBV28; weak D call: TRBD1 (6 bases). The CDR3 loop spans 14 amino acids. CDR1 is MDHEN and CDR2 is SYDVKM in the germline V gene. Trimming removed 2 bases at V and 6 bases at J, with 13 bases between. The CDR3: CASSLTGSYDGYTF. CDR3 DNA: TGTGCCAGCAGTTTAACAGGGTCGTATGATGGCTACACCTTC.

This clonotype was counted at least ten times. The V call is TRBV28, the J call TRBJ1-1, with 11 bases fitting TRBD1. Germline CDR1 is MDHEN and CDR2 is SYDVKM. Losses at the gene ends were 3 bases for V and 10 bases for J; bases not matched to a gene: 10. The CDR3 is 15 amino acids. The CDR3 DNA is TGTGCCAGCAGTTTCGTGGGACAGGGGGTACTCGGAGCTTTCTTT. Residues: CASSFVGQGVLGAFF.

This clonotype was seen many times. CDR3 nucleotides: TGTGCCAGCAGTTTCGGTAGCGGATCGGGGAATGAGCAGTTCTTC. This gives the protein CASSFGSGSGNEQFF. The V gene is TRBV12-3 or TRBV12-4, the J gene TRBJ2-1; weak D call: TRBD2 (6 bases). Trimming stripped 3 bases from V and 7 bases from J, with 16 bases between. This CDR3 contains 15 residues.

The V gene is TRBV10-2, the J gene TRBJ2-1; no firm D call. The germline V and J ends were trimmed by 6 bases and 8 bases, with 14 bases remaining between them. Germline V gene lookup returns CDR1 WSHSY and CDR2 SAAADI. The CDR3 covers 13 residues. CDR3 sequence reads: CASSSDVVHEQFF. In nucleotides, the CDR3 is TGCGCCAGCAGCTCGGACGTTGTCCATGAGCAGTTCTTC.

This clonotype showed up many times. The chain links TRBV27 to TRBJ2-1; D is possibly TRBD2 (5 bases). The CDR3 runs 16 residues. Trimming took 8 bases from V and 1 from J, leaving 18 bases between them. Looked up from germline, CDR1 is MNHEY and CDR2 is SMNVEV (reference sequence). The CDR3, as DNA: TGTGCCAGCTCCTTCTTTCTAGGGAGATCCTACAATGAGCAGTTCTTC. Translating gives CASSFFLGRSYNEQFF.

The rearrangement links TRBV12-3 or TRBV12-4 to TRBJ1-5, with D unresolved. The CDR3 runs to 15 residues. V dropped 2 bases and J dropped 11 bases, with 19 bases sitting between them. The CDR3 region is CASSLIVGENLAQHF. The CDR3 nucleotides read TGTGCCAGCAGTTTAATCGTCGGGGAGAATCTAGCCCAGCATTTT.

This clonotype occurred many times. This chain links TRBV28 with TRBJ2-7, with 11 positions matching TRBD2. The germline V gene has CDR1 MDHEN and CDR2 SYDVKM. J was trimmed by 6 bases and V by 4 bases; bases with no gene match: 14. CDR3 length: 17 amino acids. In DNA form, the CDR3 reads TGTGCCAGCAGTTCCCCCGCTACTAGCGGGAGATTGGGCGAGCAGTACTTC. It is translated as CASSSPATSGRLGEQYF.

At least ten counts were recorded for this clonotype. The V gene is TRBV7-2, the J gene TRBJ2-7; either TRBD1 or TRBD2 may supply D (6 bases each). This CDR3 has 18 residues. Trimming cost V 0 bases and J 0 bases, with 18 bases left between them. Looked up from germline, CDR1 is SGHTA and CDR2 is FQGNSA. The CDR3 DNA reads TGTGCCAGCAGCTTAGCGCTACCGGGGGCGGCCTCCTCCTACGAGCAGTACTTC. Its protein product is CASSLALPGAASSYEQYF.

This clonotype was recorded many times. This chain links TRBV27 with TRBJ2-3, with a tentative D call TRBD2 (6 bases). Trimming took 1 base from V and 4 from J, leaving 12 bases between them. The CDR3 totals 15 residues. The V gene's germline CDR1 is MNHEY and CDR2 SMNVEV (reference sequence). The CDR3 sequence is CASSLLGREADTQYF. In DNA, the CDR3 is TGTGCCAGCAGTTTATTGGGCAGGGAGGCAGATACGCAGTATTTT.